This TCR beta chain comes out of a study of blood T cell repertoires in COVID-19. Overall study: COVID-19 samples collected from the United States, Italy and Spain covered acute and convalescent phases. The analysed material was cDNA or gDNA that came from T cells, B-cell-depleted T cells, or PBMCs.

The CDR3 spans 15 residues. Losses at the gene ends were 3 bases for V and 5 bases for J; bases not matched to a gene: 7. Per the germline V gene, CDR1 is LGHNA and CDR2 is YNFKEQ. Assay used: immunoSEQ multiplex PCR; TCRdb lists only in-frame clones, some missing. The table shows about 220,000 clones, with roughly 84% occurring only once. This chain uses TRBV4-2 with TRBJ2-7; 10 bases map to TRBD1. Material for sequencing was peripheral blood. The TCR originated in a woman aged 55-70 years with acute or convalescent COVID-19. Written as DNA, the CDR3 is TGTGCCAGCAGCCAGCCGGGACAGGGGTTTGACGAGCAGTACTTC. As protein: CASSQPGQGFDEQYF.